This T cell receptor beta chain originates from a study of CD4 T cells in relation to SARS-CoV-2 and coronaviruses. Unexposed donor CD4+ T cells date from about 2011-2019, before the COVID-19 pandemic. CD4+ T cells were isolated from the cells after 10 days of culture. Assay: immunoSEQ multiplex PCR; the TCRdb copy retains only in-frame clones and omits some. The table has some 26,000 clones, 74% seen once. On this clone: Its specificity is unknown.

The germline CDR1 and CDR2 sequences are SGHDT and YYEEEE. CDR3 length: 16 amino acids. The trim removed 4 bases at V and 5 bases at J, leaving 10 bases unmatched. The chain recombines TRBV5-6 with TRBJ2-1; 9 nucleotides align to TRBD2. The sample consisted of CD4+ T cells from PBMCs, cultured in vitro. This clonotype was sampled from a human donor in good health. The CDR3 region is CASSPQQASGDNEQFF. CDR3 DNA sequence: TGTGCCAGCAGCCCGCAGCAGGCTAGCGGGGACAATGAGCAGTTCTTC.